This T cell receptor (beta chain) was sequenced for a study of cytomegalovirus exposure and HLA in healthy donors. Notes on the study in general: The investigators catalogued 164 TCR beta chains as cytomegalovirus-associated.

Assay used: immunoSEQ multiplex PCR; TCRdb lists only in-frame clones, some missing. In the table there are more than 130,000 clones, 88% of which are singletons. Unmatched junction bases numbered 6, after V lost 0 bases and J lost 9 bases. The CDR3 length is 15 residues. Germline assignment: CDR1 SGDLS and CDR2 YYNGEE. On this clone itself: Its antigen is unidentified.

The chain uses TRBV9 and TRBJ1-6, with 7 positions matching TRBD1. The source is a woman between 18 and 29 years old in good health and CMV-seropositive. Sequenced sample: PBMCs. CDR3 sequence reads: CASSVEAGGSSPLHF. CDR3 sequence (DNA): TGTGCCAGCAGCGTAGAAGCAGGGGGTAGTTCACCCCTCCACTTT.